This TCR beta chain was recovered during a study of blood T cell repertoires in COVID-19. Study-wide background: The United States, Italy and Spain were the sources of the acute and convalescent COVID-19 samples. Sample material is recorded as cDNA or gDNA derived from T cells, B-cell-depleted T cells, or PBMCs.

Authors' methods: It was from reference gene primer amplification that nucleated cell counts were estimated. Clones were read by immunoSEQ multiplex PCR, and TCRdb kept only the in-frame ones, dropping some. That table furnishes V, J and clone size, whereas the DNA furnished D and trimming. This sample carries about 380,000 clones, 89% of them seen once, and the ten largest clones take roughly 1.2%. Trimming shortened V by 4 bases and J by 6 bases, and 18 bases separated the two germline ends. CDR1 and CDR2 (germline): LGHNA, YNFKEQ. The CDR3 has 15 residues. This clone has more than one count but fewer than ten.

The genes are TRBV4-2 and TRBJ2-5; tentative D call: TRBD1 (6 bases). Sequenced: peripheral blood. The receptor was derived from a man aged 35 to 55 with acute or convalescent COVID-19. DNA for the CDR3: TGTGCCAGCAGCCCTGGACAGTCAATCGGCCAGACCCAGTACTTC. It is translated as CASSPGQSIGQTQYF.